The present TCR beta chain was sequenced within a study of Siglec-9 on CD8 T cells in melanoma. Study results and caveats: An effector memory CD8+ subset marked by Siglec-9 reportedly appeared to gather in melanoma.

V was pared by 0 bases and J by 6 bases, with 10 bases of the junction left unmatched. Per the germline V gene, CDR1 is MNHEY and CDR2 is SMNVEV (reference sequence). This CDR3 has 18 amino acids. Regarding this clone: The antigen is undetermined.

TCRdb keeps only in-frame clones here, not all; method: immunoSEQ multiplex PCR. Of about 36,000 clones in the sample, more than 65% are singletons; the top ten hold around 1.7%. This TCR was sampled from a human donor in good health. The rearrangement links TRBV27 to TRBJ2-2, with TRBD2 identical over 10 bases. The specimen sequenced was Siglec-9- CD8+ T cells sorted from blood. CDR3 amino acids: CASSLSPKAGGPAGELFF. The CDR3 nucleotides read TGTGCCAGCAGTTTATCCCCTAAAGCGGGGGGGCCCGCCGGGGAGCTGTTTTTT.